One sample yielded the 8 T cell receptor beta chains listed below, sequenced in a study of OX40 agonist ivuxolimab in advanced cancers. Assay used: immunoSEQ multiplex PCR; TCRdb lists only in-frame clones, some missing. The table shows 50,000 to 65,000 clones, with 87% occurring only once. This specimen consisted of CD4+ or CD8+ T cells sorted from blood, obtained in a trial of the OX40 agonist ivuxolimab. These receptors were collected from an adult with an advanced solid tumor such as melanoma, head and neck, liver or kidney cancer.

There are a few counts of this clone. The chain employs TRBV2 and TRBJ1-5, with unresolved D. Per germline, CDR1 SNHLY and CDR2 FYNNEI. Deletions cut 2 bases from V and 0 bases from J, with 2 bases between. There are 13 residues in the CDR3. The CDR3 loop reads CASSEYSNQPQHF. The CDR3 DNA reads TGTGCCAGCAGTGAATATAGCAATCAGCCCCAGCATTTT. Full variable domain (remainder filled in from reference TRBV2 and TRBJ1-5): EPEVTQTPSHQVTQMGQEVILRCVPISNHLYFYWYRQILGQKVEFLVSFYNNEISEKSEIFDDQFSVERPDGSNFTLKIRSTKLEDSAMYFCASSEYSNQPQHFGDGTRLSIL.

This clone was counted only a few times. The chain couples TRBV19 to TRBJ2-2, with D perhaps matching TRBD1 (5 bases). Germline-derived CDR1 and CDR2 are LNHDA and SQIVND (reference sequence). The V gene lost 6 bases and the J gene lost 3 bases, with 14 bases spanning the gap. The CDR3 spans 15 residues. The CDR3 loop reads CASRPLGLHTGELFF. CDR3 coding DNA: TGTGCCAGTAGACCGCTGGGGCTGCACACCGGGGAGCTGTTTTTT.

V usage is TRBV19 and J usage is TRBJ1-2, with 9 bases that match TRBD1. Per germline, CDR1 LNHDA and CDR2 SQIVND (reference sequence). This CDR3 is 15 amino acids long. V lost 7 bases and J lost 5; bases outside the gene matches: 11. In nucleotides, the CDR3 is TGTGCCAGTACCACCGAGGGACAGGGTCGGTATGGCTACACCTTC. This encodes CASTTEGQGRYGYTF.

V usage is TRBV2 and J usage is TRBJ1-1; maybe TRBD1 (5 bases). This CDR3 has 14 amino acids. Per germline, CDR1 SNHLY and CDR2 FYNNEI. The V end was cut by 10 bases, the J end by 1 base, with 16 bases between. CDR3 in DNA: TGTGCCACCCCCGGCAGGGCGGCGAACACTGAAGCTTTCTTT. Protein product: CATPGRAANTEAFF.

This CDR3 reads CASKALGSGANVLTF. The CDR3 nucleotides are TGTGCCAGCAAGGCTCTGGGATCTGGGGCCAACGTCCTGACTTTC. The rearrangement uses TRBV28 and TRBJ2-6; D gene unclear. Germline CDR1 reads MDHEN; CDR2 reads SYDVKM. V was pared by 7 bases and J by 1 base, with 11 bases between. The CDR3 length is 15 residues. The full variable domain, with the rest looked up from reference TRBV28 and TRBJ2-6, is DVKVTQSSRYLVKRTGEKVFLECVQDMDHENMFWYRQDPGLGLRLIYFSYDVKMKEKGDIPEGYSVSREKKERFSLILESASTNQTSMYLCASKALGSGANVLTFGAGSRLTVL.

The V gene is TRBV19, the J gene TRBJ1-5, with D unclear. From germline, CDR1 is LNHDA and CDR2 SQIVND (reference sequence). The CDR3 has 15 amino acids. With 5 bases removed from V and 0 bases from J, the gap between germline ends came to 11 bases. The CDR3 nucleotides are TGTGCCAGTAGTGCCCTCGAGACTAGCAATCAGCCCCAGCATTTT. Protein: CASSALETSNQPQHF. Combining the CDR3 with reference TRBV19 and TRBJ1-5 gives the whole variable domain DGGITQSPKYLFRKEGQNVTLSCEQNLNHDAMYWYRQDPGQGLRLIYYSQIVNDFQKGDIAEGYSVSREKKESFPLTVTSAQKNPTAFYLCASSALETSNQPQHFGDGTRLSIL.

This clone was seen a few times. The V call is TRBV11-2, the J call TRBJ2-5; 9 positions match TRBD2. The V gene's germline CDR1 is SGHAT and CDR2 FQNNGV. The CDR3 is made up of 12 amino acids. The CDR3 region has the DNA TGTGGAAGTAGCGGGAGCGGAGAGACCCAGTACTTC. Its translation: CGSSGSGETQYF.

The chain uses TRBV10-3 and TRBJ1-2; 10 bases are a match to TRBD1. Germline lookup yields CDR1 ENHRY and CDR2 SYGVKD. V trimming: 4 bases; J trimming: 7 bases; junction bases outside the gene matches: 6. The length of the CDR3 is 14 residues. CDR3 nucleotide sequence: TGTGCCATCAGTGGCGGGACAGGGGTTGGTGGCTACACCTTC. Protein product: CAISGGTGVGGYTF.